This record looks at one T cell receptor (beta chain) sequence and its context. Total RNA was taken from roughly 140,000 sorted CD8+ T cells, in duplicate, per subset. Sequencing libraries of TCR beta were made by UMI-labeled 5' RACE. TCRdb re-called the 5' RACE reads; every CDR3 protein appears as one record, without DNA. In all, the sample yields some 5,000 distinct CDR3 sequences. This CDR3 is 14 amino acids long. Per the germline V gene, CDR1 is DFQATT and CDR2 is SNEGSKA (reference sequence). This sample is drawn from a study of human CD8 memory T cell subsets. The chain carries TRBV20-1 and TRBJ1-3; as DNA is missing, the TRBD1 call by TCRdb cannot be tested. This TCR derives from a human donor in good health. Sequencing was done on a sample of CD8+ T cells from PBMCs. CDR3 region: CSAREPTGMNPIYF.